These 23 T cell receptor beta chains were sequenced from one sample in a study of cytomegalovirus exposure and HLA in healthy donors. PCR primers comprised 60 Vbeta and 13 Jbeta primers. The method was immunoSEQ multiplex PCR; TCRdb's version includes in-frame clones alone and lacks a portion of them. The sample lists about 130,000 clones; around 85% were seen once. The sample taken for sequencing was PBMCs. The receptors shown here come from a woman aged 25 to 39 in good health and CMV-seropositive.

The CDR3 is CAWSWGEGTEAFF. The CDR3 DNA reads TGTGCCTGGAGTTGGGGGGAGGGGACTGAAGCTTTCTTT. The gene calls are TRBV30 and TRBJ1-1; D possibly corresponds to TRBD1 (5 bases). This CDR3 spans 13 amino acids. Germline V gives CDR1 GTSNPN, CDR2 SVGIG (reference sequence). V dropped 2 bases and J dropped 5 bases, with 12 bases sitting between them.

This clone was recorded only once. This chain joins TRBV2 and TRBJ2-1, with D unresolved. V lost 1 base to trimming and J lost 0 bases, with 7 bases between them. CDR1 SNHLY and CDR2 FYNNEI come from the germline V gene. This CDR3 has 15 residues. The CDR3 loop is CASSEVHSSYNEQFF. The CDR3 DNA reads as TGTGCCAGCAGTGAAGTCCATAGCTCCTACAATGAGCAGTTCTTC.

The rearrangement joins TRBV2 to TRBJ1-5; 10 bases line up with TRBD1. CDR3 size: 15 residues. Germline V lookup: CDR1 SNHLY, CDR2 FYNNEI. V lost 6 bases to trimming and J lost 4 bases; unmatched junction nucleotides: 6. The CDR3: CASSVDRGLNQPQHF. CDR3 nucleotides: TGTGCCAGCAGCGTCGACAGGGGGCTTAATCAGCCCCAGCATTTT.

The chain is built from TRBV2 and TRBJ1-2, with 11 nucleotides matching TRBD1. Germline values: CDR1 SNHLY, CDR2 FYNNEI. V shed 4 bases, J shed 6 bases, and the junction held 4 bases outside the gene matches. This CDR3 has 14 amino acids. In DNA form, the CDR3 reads TGTGCCAGCAGTGTGGACAGGGGGCGAAATGGCTACACCTTC. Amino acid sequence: CASSVDRGRNGYTF.

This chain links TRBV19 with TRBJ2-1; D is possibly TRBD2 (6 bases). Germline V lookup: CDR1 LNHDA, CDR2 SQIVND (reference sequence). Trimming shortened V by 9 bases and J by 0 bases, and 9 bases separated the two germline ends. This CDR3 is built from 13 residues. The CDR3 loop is CASRLGSYNEQFF. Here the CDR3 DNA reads TGTGCCAGCCGACTAGGCTCCTACAATGAGCAGTTCTTC.

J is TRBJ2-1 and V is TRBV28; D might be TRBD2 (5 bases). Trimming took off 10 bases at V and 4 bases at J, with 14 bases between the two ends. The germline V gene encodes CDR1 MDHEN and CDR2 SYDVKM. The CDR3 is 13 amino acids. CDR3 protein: CATDLPGYNEQFF. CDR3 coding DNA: TGTGCCACCGACCTCCCGGGATACAATGAGCAGTTCTTC.

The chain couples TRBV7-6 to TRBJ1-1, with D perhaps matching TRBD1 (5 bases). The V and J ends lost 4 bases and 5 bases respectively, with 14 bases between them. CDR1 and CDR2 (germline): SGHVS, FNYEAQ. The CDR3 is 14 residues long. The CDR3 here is CASSSPGVGTEAFF. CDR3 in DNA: TGTGCCAGCAGCTCCCCGGGGGTAGGAACTGAAGCTTTCTTT.

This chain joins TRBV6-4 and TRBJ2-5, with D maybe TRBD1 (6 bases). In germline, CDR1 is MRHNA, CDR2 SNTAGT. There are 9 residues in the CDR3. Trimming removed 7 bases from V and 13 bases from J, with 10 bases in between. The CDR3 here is CASTLQGYF. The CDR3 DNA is TGTGCCAGCACCCTACAGGGGTACTTC.

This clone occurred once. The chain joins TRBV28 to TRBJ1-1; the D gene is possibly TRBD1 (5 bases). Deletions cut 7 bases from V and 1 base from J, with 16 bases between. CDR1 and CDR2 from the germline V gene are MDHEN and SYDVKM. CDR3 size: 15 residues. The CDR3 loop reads CASNPRTQGNTEAFF. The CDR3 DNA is TGTGCCAGCAACCCTAGAACGCAGGGGAACACTGAAGCTTTCTTT.

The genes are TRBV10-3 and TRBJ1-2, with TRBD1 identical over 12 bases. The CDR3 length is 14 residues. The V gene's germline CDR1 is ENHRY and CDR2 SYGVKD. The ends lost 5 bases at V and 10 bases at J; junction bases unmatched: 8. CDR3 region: CAISYLGQGADYTF. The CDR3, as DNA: TGTGCCATCAGTTACTTGGGACAGGGGGCCGACTACACCTTC.

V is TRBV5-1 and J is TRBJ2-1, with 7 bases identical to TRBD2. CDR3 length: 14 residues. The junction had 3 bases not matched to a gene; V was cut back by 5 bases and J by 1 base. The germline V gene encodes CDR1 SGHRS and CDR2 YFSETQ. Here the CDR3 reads CASSPAGSYNEQFF. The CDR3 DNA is TGCGCCAGCAGTCCAGCGGGGTCCTACAATGAGCAGTTCTTC.

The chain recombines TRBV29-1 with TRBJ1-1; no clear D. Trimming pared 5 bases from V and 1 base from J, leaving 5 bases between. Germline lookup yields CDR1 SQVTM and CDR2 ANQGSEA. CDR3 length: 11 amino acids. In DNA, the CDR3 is TGCAGCGTTCGGGAGAACACTGAAGCTTTCTTT. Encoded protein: CSVRENTEAFF.

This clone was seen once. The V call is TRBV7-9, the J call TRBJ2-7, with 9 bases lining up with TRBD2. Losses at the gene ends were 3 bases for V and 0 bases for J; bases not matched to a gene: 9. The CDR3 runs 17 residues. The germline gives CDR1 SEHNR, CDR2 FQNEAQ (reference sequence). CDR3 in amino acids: CASSFGAGGRSSYEQYF. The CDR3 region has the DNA TGTGCCAGCAGCTTCGGAGCGGGGGGCAGGAGCTCCTACGAGCAGTACTTC.

The chain's CDR3 is CASSRDRGHGDTEAFF. The CDR3 DNA follows: TGCGCCAGCAGCAGGGACAGGGGGCACGGTGACACTGAAGCTTTCTTT. This chain uses TRBV5-1 with TRBJ1-1; 12 bases are a match to TRBD1. CDR1 is SGHRS and CDR2 is YFSETQ in the germline V gene. The CDR3 consists of 16 residues. Trimming took 4 bases from V and 3 from J; bases not matched to a gene: 7.

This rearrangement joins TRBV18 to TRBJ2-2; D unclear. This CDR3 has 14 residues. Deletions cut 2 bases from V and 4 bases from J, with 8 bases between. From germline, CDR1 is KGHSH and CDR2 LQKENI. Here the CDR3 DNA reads TGTGCCAGCTCACCAGGGCATTTCACCGGGGAGCTGTTTTTT. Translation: CASSPGHFTGELFF.

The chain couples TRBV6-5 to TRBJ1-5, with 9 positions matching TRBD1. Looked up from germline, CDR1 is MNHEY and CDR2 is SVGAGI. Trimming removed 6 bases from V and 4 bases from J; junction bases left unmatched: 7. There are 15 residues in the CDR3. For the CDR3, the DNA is TGTGCCAGCAGGCCTGGGACAGGGAGAAATCAGCCCCAGCATTTT. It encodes CASRPGTGRNQPQHF.

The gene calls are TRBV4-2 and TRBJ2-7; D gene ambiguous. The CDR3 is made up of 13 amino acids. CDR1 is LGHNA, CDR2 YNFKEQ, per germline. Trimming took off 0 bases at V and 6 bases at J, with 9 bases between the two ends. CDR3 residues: CASSQDPPSEQYF. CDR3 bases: TGTGCCAGCAGCCAAGATCCCCCCTCCGAGCAGTACTTC.

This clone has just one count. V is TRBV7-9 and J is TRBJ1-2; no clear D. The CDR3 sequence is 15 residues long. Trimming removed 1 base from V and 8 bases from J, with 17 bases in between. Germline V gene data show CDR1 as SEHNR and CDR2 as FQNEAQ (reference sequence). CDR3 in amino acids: CASSLEREPLLGYTF. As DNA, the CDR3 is TGTGCCAGCAGCTTAGAGCGGGAGCCCCTACTGGGCTACACCTTC.

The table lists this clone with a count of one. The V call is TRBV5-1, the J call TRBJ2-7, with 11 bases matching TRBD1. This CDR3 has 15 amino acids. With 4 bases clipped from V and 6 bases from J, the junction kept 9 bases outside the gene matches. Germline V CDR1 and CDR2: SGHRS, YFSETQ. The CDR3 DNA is TGCGCCAGCAGCCTACGGACAGGGGGCGCTGGCGAGCAGTACTTC. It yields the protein CASSLRTGGAGEQYF.

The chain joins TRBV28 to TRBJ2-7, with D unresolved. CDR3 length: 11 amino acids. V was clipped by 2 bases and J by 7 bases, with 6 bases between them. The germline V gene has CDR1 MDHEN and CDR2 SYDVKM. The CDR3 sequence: CASSLRVEQYF. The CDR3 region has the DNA TGTGCCAGCAGTTTACGGGTGGAGCAGTACTTC. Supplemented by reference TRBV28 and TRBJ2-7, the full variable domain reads DVKVTQSSRYLVKRTGEKVFLECVQDMDHENMFWYRQDPGLGLRLIYFSYDVKMKEKGDIPEGYSVSREKKERFSLILESASTNQTSMYLCASSLRVEQYFGPGTRLTVT.

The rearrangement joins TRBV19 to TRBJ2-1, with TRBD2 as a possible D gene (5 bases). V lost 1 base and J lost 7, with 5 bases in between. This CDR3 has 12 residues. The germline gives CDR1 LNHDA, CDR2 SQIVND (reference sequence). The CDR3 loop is CASSIAGNEQFF. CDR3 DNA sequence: TGTGCCAGTAGTATAGCGGGAAATGAGCAGTTCTTC.

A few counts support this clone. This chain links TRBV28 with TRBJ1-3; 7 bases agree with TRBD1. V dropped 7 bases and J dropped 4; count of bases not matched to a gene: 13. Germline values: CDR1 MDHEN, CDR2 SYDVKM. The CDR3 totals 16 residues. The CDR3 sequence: CASKVTGFLSGNTIYF. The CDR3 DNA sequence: TGTGCCAGCAAGGTGACAGGGTTCCTTTCGGGAAACACCATATATTTT.

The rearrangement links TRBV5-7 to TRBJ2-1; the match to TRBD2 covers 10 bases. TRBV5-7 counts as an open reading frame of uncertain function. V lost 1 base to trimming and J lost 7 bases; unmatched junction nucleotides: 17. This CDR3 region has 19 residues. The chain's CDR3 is CASSLRVPSGSPVGNEQFF. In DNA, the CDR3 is TGTGCCAGCAGCTTGAGAGTTCCTAGCGGGAGCCCTGTGGGGAATGAGCAGTTCTTC.